The clone carrying this T cell receptor beta chain was observed many times. TCRdb recomputed calls from the 5' RACE reads with MiXCR, one row per CDR3 protein. The data show some 25,000 distinct CDR3 sequences, with approximately 13% seen just once and approximately 5% held by the top ten. The CDR3 loop spans 14 amino acids. In germline, CDR1 is DFQATT, CDR2 SNEGSKA (reference sequence). The ends were cut back, 4 bases at V and 1 base at J, with 13 bases in the middle. Time point indicated: technical triplicate 1. This record belongs to a study of neurological immune-mediated disorders. The clonotype was recovered from a female donor with HTLV-1-associated myelopathy (HAM/TSP). The chain links TRBV20-1 to TRBJ2-5, with D hard to call. Sequenced sample: CD4+ T cells from blood. CDR3 sequence (DNA): TGCAGTGCTATCAAGCCATTCCCCCAAGAGACCCAGTACTTC. It codes for CSAIKPFPQETQYF.